The 14 T cell receptor beta chains below were found in one sample sequenced in a study of T cell clonality in common variable immunodeficiency. Regarding the study as a whole: In common variable immunodeficiency, TCR beta chains reportedly carried fewer deletions and N-nucleotide insertions.

The antigens for these receptors are not known. Clones were read by immunoSEQ multiplex PCR, and TCRdb kept only the in-frame ones, dropping some. This repertoire holds about 19,000 clones, and none appear only once. What was sequenced was peripheral blood mononuclear cells. These receptor sequences come from a human donor with common variable immunodeficiency.

In its sample, this clone was seen a few times. The missing CDR3 end, 3 residues past where the read stops, is filled in from the germline J gene. The gene calls are TRBV13 and TRBJ2-5; D gene uncertain. This CDR3 is built from 14 residues. V gave up 2 bases and J gave up 1 base, with 8 bases separating them. Germline CDR1 and CDR2: PRHDT and FYEKMQ (reference sequence). The CDR3 bases that were read are TGTGCCAGCAGCTTATTTGGCAGCCAAGAGACC. Protein product: CASSLFGSQET. The complete CDR3 protein is CASSLFGSQETQYF.

Concerning this clone: Read sequence stops 3 residues before the CDR3 end, and the germline J gene provides the missing end. The chain has TRBV7-9 and TRBJ2-7; D is ambiguous. Germline CDR1 is SEHNR and CDR2 is FQNEAQ (reference sequence). The V gene lost 1 base and the J gene lost 0 bases, with 7 bases spanning the gap. The CDR3 sequence is 14 residues long. CDR3 amino acids: CASSLVGSSYEQYF. The DNA read from the CDR3 is TGTGCCAGCAGCTTAGTCGGTAGCTCCTACGAG.

There are a few counts of this clone. The read falls 3 residues short of the CDR3 end, and the missing part is taken from the germline J gene. J is TRBJ1-6 and V is TRBV19; a possible D gene is TRBD1 (6 bases). Germline-derived CDR1 and CDR2 are LNHDA and SQIVND (reference sequence). There are 15 residues in the CDR3. V was trimmed by 2 bases and J by 10 bases, leaving 15 bases between them. Partial CDR3 DNA: TGTGCCAGTAGTATAACCGGGACAAAATTGTCACCC. Protein: CASSITGTKLSP. The full CDR3 reads CASSITGTKLSPLHF.

As concerns this clone: Read data end 3 residues before the CDR3 end; the end is taken from the germline J gene. The sample contains more than one DNA sequence encoding this CDR3. The chain recombines TRBV7-9 with TRBJ1-1; D gene ambiguous. The CDR3 is made up of 14 amino acids. The germline V gene encodes CDR1 SEHNR and CDR2 FQNEAQ (reference sequence). Trimming removed 3 bases at V and 1 base at J, with 9 bases between. Incomplete CDR3 DNA: TGTGCCAGCAGCTTCGGCGGAAAGAACACTGAA. Its protein is CASSFGGKNTE. The entire CDR3 is CASSFGGKNTEAFF.

In this sample, this clone turned up a few times. The read falls 3 residues short of the CDR3 end, and the missing part is taken from the germline J gene. This rearrangement joins TRBV18 to TRBJ2-1, with unresolved D. Germline V lookup: CDR1 KGHSH, CDR2 LQKENI. The CDR3 runs 17 residues. The V gene lost 3 bases and the J gene lost 0 bases, with 15 bases spanning the gap. Here the CDR3 reads CASSPLLDKLSYNEQFF. The part of the CDR3 DNA that was read is TGTGCCAGCTCACCCTTATTAGACAAACTCTCCTACAATGAG.

This clone was detected a few times. The read stops 3 residues short of the end of the CDR3; the missing end is completed from the germline J gene. The chain uses TRBV19 and TRBJ2-2, with D possibly being TRBD1 (5 bases). The CDR3 sequence is 13 residues long. The V gene lost 3 bases and the J gene lost 6 bases, with 8 bases spanning the gap. The germline V gene encodes CDR1 LNHDA and CDR2 SQIVND (reference sequence). The covered CDR3 bases are TGTGCCAGTAGTATTACAGGTTCCGGGGAG. Translation: CASSITGSGE. The full CDR3 is CASSITGSGELFF.

In its sample, this clone was seen a few times. The read gets to within 3 residues of the CDR3 end, and the germline J gene fills in the rest. V usage is TRBV18 and J usage is TRBJ2-7; D perhaps matches TRBD2 (5 bases). Between the trimmed V and J ends, which lost 2 bases and 4 bases, there was a span of 9 bases. Germline lookup yields CDR1 KGHSH and CDR2 LQKENI. This CDR3 spans 13 amino acids. This chain's CDR3 is CASSPTGSYEQYF. The DNA read from the CDR3 is TGTGCCAGCTCACCAACGGGGTCTTACGAG.

With regard to this clone: The sequence runs out 3 residues before the end of the CDR3; the remainder is reconstructed from the germline J gene. The chain is built from TRBV7-6 and TRBJ1-3; a possible D gene is TRBD1 (5 bases). The CDR3 has 14 amino acids. Trimming stripped 1 base from V and 4 bases from J, with 8 bases between. CDR1 is SGHVS and CDR2 is FNYEAQ in the germline V gene. The covered CDR3 bases are TGTGCCAGCAGCTTAGGCCCAGGGGGAAACACC. Protein: CASSLGPGGNT. The full CDR3 protein reads CASSLGPGGNTIYF.

As for this clone: The read ends 3 residues early relative to the CDR3; the germline J gene fills the gap. The chain recombines TRBV7-3 with TRBJ2-5; 11 bases align to TRBD1. The V segment lost 2 bases and the J segment 4 bases; nucleotides outside the gene matches: 6. This CDR3 is built from 16 residues. CDR1 and CDR2 from the germline V gene are SGHTA and FQGTGA. The CDR3 region is CASSLEGQGGAETQYF. CDR3 DNA (partial): TGTGCCAGCAGCTTAGAGGGACAGGGGGGAGCAGAGACC.

A note on this clone: The DNA ends 3 residues before the CDR3 does, and the rest of the CDR3 is filled in from the germline J gene. The gene calls are TRBV7-9 and TRBJ2-7; D possibly corresponds to TRBD2 (5 bases). Germline V gives CDR1 SEHNR, CDR2 FQNEAQ (reference sequence). The CDR3 totals 12 residues. Trimming cost V 5 bases and J 3 bases, with 8 bases left between them. The CDR3 DNA, read in part, is TGTGCCAGCAGCCATACTAGCTACGAG. It codes for CASSHTSYE. The full CDR3 is CASSHTSYEQYF.

The table lists this clone with many counts. The missing CDR3 end, 3 residues past where the read stops, is filled in from the germline J gene. This rearrangement joins TRBV7-2 to TRBJ2-7; D is undetermined. The CDR3 extends over 15 amino acids. With 1 base removed from V and 0 bases from J, the gap between germline ends came to 10 bases. Germline V gene lookup returns CDR1 SGHTA and CDR2 FQGNSA. The covered CDR3 bases are TGTGCCAGCAGCTTAGTAGGGTCACTCTCCTACGAG. Residues: CASSLVGSLSYE. The whole CDR3 region reads CASSLVGSLSYEQYF.

This clone was seen at least ten times. This likely traces to a read error, being one base from a far larger clone. The DNA ends 3 residues before the CDR3 does, and the rest of the CDR3 is filled in from the germline J gene. The sample has other DNA sequences that encode this CDR3 too. This chain connects TRBV7-3 to TRBJ2-7; no reliable D call. Trimming took off 5 bases at V and 3 bases at J, with 5 bases between the two ends. Germline V gene sequence: CDR1 SGHTA, CDR2 FQGTGA. This CDR3 spans 11 amino acids. CDR3 DNA, as far as it was read: TGTGCCAGCAGCCCCAACTACGAG. Translating gives CASSPNYE. In full, the CDR3 is CASSPNYEQYF.

As for this clone: The CDR3 extends 3 residues past the end of the read, so its final part is completed from the germline J gene. J is TRBJ2-1 and V is TRBV5-6, with TRBD1 as a possible D gene (6 bases). There are 14 residues in the CDR3. Germline assignment: CDR1 SGHDT and CDR2 YYEEEE. V dropped 4 bases and J dropped 9 bases, with 17 bases sitting between them. CDR3 region: CASSPTGDTIEQFF. The CDR3 bases that were read are TGTGCCAGCAGCCCGACAGGCGATACAATTGAG. Together with reference TRBV5-6 and TRBJ2-1, the CDR3 gives the full variable domain: DAGVTQSPTHLIKTRGQQVTLRCSPKSGHDTVSWYQQALGQGPQFIFQYYEEEERQRGNFPDRFSGHQFPNYSSELNVNALLLGDSALYLCASSPTGDTIEQFFGPGTRLTVL.

Concerning this clone itself: Read sequence stops 3 residues before the CDR3 end, and the germline J gene provides the missing end. V and J are TRBV19 and TRBJ2-7, with 14 bases lining up with TRBD2. From germline, CDR1 is LNHDA and CDR2 SQIVND (reference sequence). The V and J ends lost 5 bases and 2 bases, in that order; junction bases with no gene match: 5. The CDR3 loop spans 16 amino acids. The CDR3 region is CASSLGLAGGPYEQYF. The DNA read from the CDR3 is TGTGCCAGTAGTTTAGGACTAGCGGGAGGTCCCTACGAG.